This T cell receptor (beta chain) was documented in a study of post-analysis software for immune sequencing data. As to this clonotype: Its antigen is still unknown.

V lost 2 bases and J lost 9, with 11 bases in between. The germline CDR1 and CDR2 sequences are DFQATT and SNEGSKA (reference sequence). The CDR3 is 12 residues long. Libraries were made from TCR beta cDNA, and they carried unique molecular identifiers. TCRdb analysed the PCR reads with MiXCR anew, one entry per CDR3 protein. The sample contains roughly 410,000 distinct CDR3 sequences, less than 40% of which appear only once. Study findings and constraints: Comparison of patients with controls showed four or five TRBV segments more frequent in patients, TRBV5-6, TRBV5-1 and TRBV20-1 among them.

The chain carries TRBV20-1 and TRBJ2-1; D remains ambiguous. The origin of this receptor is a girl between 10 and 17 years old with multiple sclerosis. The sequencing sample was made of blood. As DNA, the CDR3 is TGCAGTGCTAGATCTCCTTTCGGTGAGCAGTTCTTC. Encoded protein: CSARSPFGEQFF.